This TCR beta chain was captured in a study of blood T cell repertoires in COVID-19. About the study: Researchers got acute and convalescent COVID-19 samples from the United States, Italy and Spain. PBMCs, B-cell-depleted T cells, or T cells were the source of the cDNA or gDNA that made up the material.

TCRdb keeps only in-frame clones here, not all; method: immunoSEQ multiplex PCR. The data contain a few hundred thousand clones, 89% of them singletons. This CDR3 is 14 amino acids long. V was shortened by 6 bases and J by 6 bases, with 15 bases between the two germline ends. Looked up from germline, CDR1 is LNHDA and CDR2 is SQIVND (reference sequence). The chain employs TRBV19 and TRBJ1-5; tentative D call: TRBD1 (5 bases). Sequencing was carried out using peripheral blood. The TCR sequence derives from a woman between 40 and 55 years old who had recovered from COVID-19. CDR3 in DNA: TGTGCCAGTAGCCCGAAATCCAGGGCTCAGCCCCAGCATTTT. Residues: CASSPKSRAQPQHF.